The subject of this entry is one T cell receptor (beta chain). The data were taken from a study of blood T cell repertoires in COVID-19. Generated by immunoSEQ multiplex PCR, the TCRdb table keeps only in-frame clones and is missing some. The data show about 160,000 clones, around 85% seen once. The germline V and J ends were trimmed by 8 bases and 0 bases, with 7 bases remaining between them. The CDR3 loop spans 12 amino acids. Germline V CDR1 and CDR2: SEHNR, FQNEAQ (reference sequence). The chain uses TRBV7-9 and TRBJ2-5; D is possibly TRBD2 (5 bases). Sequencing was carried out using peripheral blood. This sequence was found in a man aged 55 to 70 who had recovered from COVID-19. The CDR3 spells CASRGYQETQYF. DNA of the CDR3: TGTGCCAGCCGAGGGTACCAAGAGACCCAGTACTTC.